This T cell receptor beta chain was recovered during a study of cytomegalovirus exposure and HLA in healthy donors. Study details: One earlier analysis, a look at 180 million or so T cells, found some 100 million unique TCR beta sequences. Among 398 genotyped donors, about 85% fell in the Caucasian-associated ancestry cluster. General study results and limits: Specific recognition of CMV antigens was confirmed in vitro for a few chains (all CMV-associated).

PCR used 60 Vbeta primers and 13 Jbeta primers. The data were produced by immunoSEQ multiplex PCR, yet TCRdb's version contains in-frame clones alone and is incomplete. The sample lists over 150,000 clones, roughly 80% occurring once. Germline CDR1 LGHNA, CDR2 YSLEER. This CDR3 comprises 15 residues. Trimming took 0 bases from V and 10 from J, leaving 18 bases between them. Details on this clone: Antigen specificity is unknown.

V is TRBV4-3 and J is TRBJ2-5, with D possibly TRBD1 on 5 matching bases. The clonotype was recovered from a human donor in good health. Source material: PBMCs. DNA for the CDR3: TGCGCCAGCAGCCAAGATTATAGGACATCCCGCGGCCAGTACTTC. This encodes CASSQDYRTSRGQYF.